The 29 T cell receptor beta chains in this list originate from one sample, sequenced in a study of shared clonotypes between healthy human individuals. Sequencing was performed with immunoSEQ multiplex PCR; in TCRdb, only in-frame clones are kept and a portion is missing. This sample has roughly 700,000 clones; about nine tenths occur once, and the top ten carry 34%. Sequencing was performed on memory CD8+ T cells from PBMCs. The subset denotes: CD45RO+ cells pooled with CCR7-negative TemRA cells. The receptors were gathered from a man between 18 and 29 years old in good health. Some clones in this sample may be carry-over from other donors' samples.

This clone has just one count. The chain couples TRBV19 to TRBJ2-1; the D gene is possibly TRBD2 (5 bases). The CDR3 consists of 16 residues. V shed 7 bases and J shed 0 bases, with 16 bases lying between them. CDR1 and CDR2 (germline): LNHDA, SQIVND (reference sequence). The DNA for the CDR3 is TGTGCCAGTACCATATCTAGCCGCAGCTCCTACAATGAGCAGTTCTTC. It encodes CASTISSRSSYNEQFF.

This chain connects TRBV15 to TRBJ2-7, with 10 nucleotides matching TRBD1. Germline CDR1 and CDR2: LNHNV and YYDKDF (reference sequence). This CDR3 contains 15 residues. V shed 3 bases, J shed 0 bases, and the junction held 2 bases outside the gene matches. CDR3 DNA sequence: TGTGCCACCAGCAGTAGACAGGGGGCCTCCTACGAGCAGTACTTC. Protein product: CATSSRQGASYEQYF.

This chain uses TRBV7-3 with TRBJ2-7; the D is unclear. The CDR3 sequence is 15 residues long. CDR1 is SGHTA, CDR2 FQGTGA, per germline. The V end was cut by 0 bases, the J end by 1 base, with 10 bases between. In DNA, the CDR3 is TGTGCCAGCAGCTTAACGGGCGGACCTTCCTACGAGCAGTACTTC. Translating it yields CASSLTGGPSYEQYF.

V usage is TRBV10-3 and J usage is TRBJ1-3; no definite D call. This CDR3 contains 15 residues. Trimming removed 4 bases at V and 0 bases at J, with 10 bases between. Germline-derived CDR1 and CDR2 are ENHRY and SYGVKD. Written as DNA, the CDR3 is TGTGCCATCAGTGTTCCAGGAGGCTCTGGAAACACCATATATTTT. Translating gives CAISVPGGSGNTIYF.

The CDR3 here is CASSDGTNSYEQYF. CDR3 coding DNA: TGCGCCAGCAGTGACGGGACAAACTCCTACGAGCAGTACTTC. This chain links TRBV10-1 with TRBJ2-7; TRBD1 might be the D (6 bases). In germline, CDR1 is WNHNN, CDR2 SYGVQD (reference sequence). The CDR3 is 14 residues long. The V and J ends lost 3 bases and 0 bases respectively, with 9 bases between them.

V and J are TRBV9 and TRBJ2-7; D unclear. In germline, CDR1 is SGDLS, CDR2 YYNGEE. The V and J ends lost 4 bases and 4 bases respectively, with 6 bases between them. The CDR3 is made up of 11 amino acids. The CDR3 region is CASSSNYEQYF. CDR3 in DNA: TGTGCCAGCAGCTCCAATTACGAGCAGTACTTC.

This chain links TRBV6-5 with TRBJ2-7; no clear D gene. Trimming stripped 7 bases from V and 6 bases from J, with 10 bases between. The V gene's germline CDR1 is MNHEY and CDR2 SVGAGI. The CDR3 has 11 residues. The CDR3 reads CASTDLGEQYF. CDR3 sequence (DNA): TGTGCCAGCACGGATCTCGGCGAGCAGTACTTC.

This clone was detected only a few times. The CDR3 here is CASSGAGYEQYF. CDR3 coding DNA: TGTGCCAGTTCGGGAGCCGGCTACGAGCAGTACTTC. The V and J genes are TRBV6-5 and TRBJ2-7, with D possibly being TRBD2 (6 bases). CDR1 and CDR2 (germline): MNHEY, SVGAGI. This CDR3 is 12 amino acids long. Trimming pared 9 bases from V and 3 bases from J, leaving 12 bases between.

This clone was observed a few times. The J gene is TRBJ2-1, the V gene TRBV7-9; D uncertain. Germline V lookup: CDR1 SEHNR, CDR2 FQNEAQ (reference sequence). The CDR3 is 13 amino acids. V lost 1 base, J lost 9 bases, and 10 bases lay in between. The chain's CDR3 is CASSLGVLTEQFF. The CDR3 nucleotides are TGTGCCAGCAGCTTAGGGGTCCTTACTGAGCAGTTCTTC.

J is TRBJ1-2 and V is TRBV5-1, with a possible D match to TRBD1 (6 bases). Per the germline V gene, CDR1 is SGHRS and CDR2 is YFSETQ. Deletions cut 4 bases from V and 5 bases from J, with 12 bases between. The CDR3 spans 13 residues. The CDR3 sequence: CASSLPDSYGYTF. The CDR3 DNA is TGCGCCAGCAGCCTACCGGACAGTTATGGCTACACCTTC.

This clone was seen just once. The chain uses TRBV19 and TRBJ2-7, with D possibly matching TRBD2 (6 bases). CDR1 and CDR2 from the germline V gene are LNHDA and SQIVND (reference sequence). With 6 bases removed from V and 1 base from J, the gap between germline ends came to 10 bases. The CDR3 loop spans 13 amino acids. This chain's CDR3 is CASREGLSYEQYF. As DNA, the CDR3 is TGTGCCAGTAGGGAGGGCCTATCCTACGAGCAGTACTTC.

The chain links TRBV4-3 to TRBJ2-7; tentatively, D is TRBD1 or TRBD2 (5 bases each). V lost 1 base to trimming and J lost 0 bases, with 13 bases between them. The CDR3 runs 16 residues. Germline V lookup: CDR1 LGHNA, CDR2 YSLEER. The CDR3 spells CASSQGDRDPSYEQYF. In DNA, the CDR3 is TGCGCCAGCAGCCAAGGCGACCGGGACCCCTCCTACGAGCAGTACTTC.

The chain recombines TRBV19 with TRBJ2-5, with 7 bases that match TRBD1. Trimming cost V 4 bases and J 3 bases; bases outside gene matches: 5. In germline, CDR1 is LNHDA, CDR2 SQIVND (reference sequence). The CDR3 length is 14 residues. The CDR3, as DNA: TGTGCCAGTAGTAGGCCCGGGACAGAAGAGACCCAGTACTTC. It encodes CASSRPGTEETQYF.

The chain joins TRBV29-1 to TRBJ1-1, with 8 bases that match TRBD1. This CDR3 has 14 amino acids. V dropped 4 bases and J dropped 4; count of bases not matched to a gene: 8. Germline loops: CDR1 SQVTM, CDR2 ANQGSEA. The CDR3 region is CSVGPQGAGTEAFF. The CDR3 coding sequence is TGCAGCGTTGGGCCTCAGGGGGCTGGCACTGAAGCTTTCTTT.

V is TRBV19 and J is TRBJ2-7, with 9 bases matching TRBD1. This CDR3 region has 15 residues. The junction had 11 bases not matched to a gene; V was cut back by 7 bases and J by 4 bases. The germline V gene has CDR1 LNHDA and CDR2 SQIVND (reference sequence). As DNA, the CDR3 is TGTGCCAGTACCTCTGGGACAGGGCCTTTGTACGAGCAGTACTTC. It encodes CASTSGTGPLYEQYF.

J is TRBJ1-1 and V is TRBV6-1; D is unresolved. Germline CDR1 and CDR2: MNHNS and SASEGT. V was trimmed by 3 bases and J by 1 base, leaving 9 bases between them. This CDR3 comprises 14 residues. Written as DNA, the CDR3 is TGTGCCAGCAGTGATTCTTTCGGGAACACTGAAGCTTTCTTT. This sequence encodes CASSDSFGNTEAFF.

This rearrangement joins TRBV19 to TRBJ2-2; no definite D call. The germline V and J ends were trimmed by 5 bases and 2 bases, with 9 bases remaining between them. The CDR3 extends over 14 amino acids. The germline V gene encodes CDR1 LNHDA and CDR2 SQIVND (reference sequence). The CDR3 coding sequence is TGTGCCAGTAGTTTCGGGCTTAACACCGGGGAGCTGTTTTTT. Translation gives CASSFGLNTGELFF. Together with reference TRBV19 and TRBJ2-2, the CDR3 gives the full variable domain: DGGITQSPKYLFRKEGQNVTLSCEQNLNHDAMYWYRQDPGQGLRLIYYSQIVNDFQKGDIAEGYSVSREKKESFPLTVTSAQKNPTAFYLCASSFGLNTGELFFGEGSRLTVL.

This clone has only one observation. This chain joins TRBV10-3 and TRBJ1-1; perhaps TRBD1 as D (5 bases). V was trimmed by 0 bases and J by 0 bases, leaving 14 bases between them. This CDR3 contains 17 residues. Germline V gene sequence: CDR1 ENHRY, CDR2 SYGVKD. CDR3 nucleotide sequence: TGTGCCATCAGTGAGTCACCGTCGGGGCGTCTGAACACTGAAGCTTTCTTT. Translating gives CAISESPSGRLNTEAFF.

CDR3 coding DNA: TGTGCCAGCAGCCTAGGGACTAGCGGGAGGAGGGAAACCTACGAGCAGTACTTC. Translating it yields CASSLGTSGRRETYEQYF. V gene TRBV7-9 combines with J gene TRBJ2-7; 15 positions agree with TRBD2. With 5 bases clipped from V and 2 bases from J, the junction kept 10 bases outside the gene matches. There are 18 residues in the CDR3. Germline lookup yields CDR1 SEHNR and CDR2 FQNEAQ (reference sequence).

In this sample, this clone turned up once. The V gene is TRBV6-1, the J gene TRBJ1-5; D gene ambiguous. Trimming removed 1 base from V and 0 bases from J, with 10 bases in between. CDR3 length: 16 amino acids. The germline CDR1 and CDR2 sequences are MNHNS and SASEGT. The CDR3 region has the DNA TGTGCCAGCAGTGAAGACCCGGGTTCTAGCAATCAGCCCCAGCATTTT. Protein product: CASSEDPGSSNQPQHF.

The chain uses TRBV27 and TRBJ2-6; possibly TRBD1 for D (6 bases). V gave up 3 bases and J gave up 2 bases, with 11 bases separating them. The CDR3 sequence is 16 residues long. The germline V gene has CDR1 MNHEY and CDR2 SMNVEV (reference sequence). The CDR3 DNA is TGTGCCAGCAGTTTGGGCAGGGGTACTGGGGCCAACGTCCTGACTTTC. Protein product: CASSLGRGTGANVLTF.

The chain has TRBV6-4 and TRBJ2-1; a possible D gene is TRBD2 (5 bases). Germline values: CDR1 MRHNA, CDR2 SNTAGT. V lost 3 bases, J lost 0 bases, and 9 bases lay in between. This CDR3 is built from 15 residues. CDR3 sequence: CASSESGGSYNEQFF. For the CDR3, the DNA is TGTGCCAGCAGTGAGTCTGGAGGCTCCTACAATGAGCAGTTCTTC.

The V and J genes are TRBV4-1 and TRBJ2-5; unclear D gene. The CDR3 is made up of 15 amino acids. From germline, CDR1 is MGHRA and CDR2 YSYEKL. Trimming removed 4 bases from V and 1 base from J, with 13 bases in between. Here the CDR3 DNA reads TGCGCCAGCAGCCGCGAGTTCGGACCCCAAGAGACCCAGTACTTC. This encodes CASSREFGPQETQYF.

Of note for this clone: One end of the junction does not line up with germline, which may come from a read error. The CDR3 loop reads CASSLITGYDYTF. As DNA, the CDR3 is TGTGCCAGCAGCCTAATAACAGGGTATGACTACACCTTC. The rearrangement uses TRBV9 and TRBJ1-2; D may be TRBD1 (6 bases). This CDR3 spans 13 amino acids. The germline CDR1 and CDR2 sequences are SGDLS and YYNGEE.

The chain employs TRBV7-2 and TRBJ2-7, with D possibly being TRBD1 (5 bases). The CDR3 is made up of 14 amino acids. V was cut by 3 bases and J by 5 bases, with 14 bases left in between. Germline CDR1 SGHTA, CDR2 FQGNSA. The CDR3 sequence: CASSFNPGYHEQYF. Here the CDR3 DNA reads TGTGCCAGCAGCTTTAATCCAGGGTACCACGAGCAGTACTTC.

This chain joins TRBV15 and TRBJ2-7; TRBD2 matches at 9 bases. J was trimmed by 5 bases and V by 4 bases; bases with no gene match: 15. This CDR3 comprises 17 residues. CDR1 and CDR2 (germline): LNHNV, YYDKDF (reference sequence). The CDR3 DNA reads as TGTGCCACCAGCACCTCATATTCGGCTAGCGGGAACGACGAGCAGTACTTC. This encodes CATSTSYSASGNDEQYF.

The rearrangement uses TRBV7-9 and TRBJ2-1; D gene uncertain. The CDR3 has 13 amino acids. Germline V gives CDR1 SEHNR, CDR2 FQNEAQ (reference sequence). V was pared by 4 bases and J by 10 bases, with 14 bases between. The CDR3 DNA is TGTGCCAGCAGCTCCCCCCTGCAGAAAGAGCAGTTCTTC. Protein: CASSSPLQKEQFF.

V usage is TRBV15 and J usage is TRBJ1-2, with D unclear. CDR3 length equals 12 residues. Trimming cost V 3 bases and J 6 bases, with 8 bases left between them. Looked up from germline, CDR1 is LNHNV and CDR2 is YYDKDF (reference sequence). CDR3 in DNA: TGTGCCACCAGCAGGTGGGCCGATGGCTACACCTTC. This sequence encodes CATSRWADGYTF.

This chain uses TRBV28 with TRBJ2-7; TRBD1 aligns across 7 bases. Germline lookup yields CDR1 MDHEN and CDR2 SYDVKM. The CDR3 covers 14 residues. V dropped 3 bases and J dropped 2; count of bases not matched to a gene: 4. DNA of the CDR3: TGTGCCAGCAGTTTCCACAGGGGTACCTACGAGCAGTACTTC. This encodes CASSFHRGTYEQYF.